The rows below give T cell receptor beta chains drawn from one sample of a study of shared clonotypes between healthy human individuals. This table comes from immunoSEQ multiplex PCR, and its TCRdb copy is limited to in-frame clones, with some not included. The sample records roughly 640,000 clones, around 97% being singletons. Input material: naive CD4+ T cells sorted from blood. These receptors were obtained from a woman aged 25 to 39 in good health. CDR3s leave out the opening cysteine and the closing phenylalanine or tryptophan. Only part of the rows carry a size: once, few, many, or a class if the clone is expanded.

TRBV2	-	TRBJ2-1	ASGRDRGYNEQF
TRBV28	-	TRBJ1-1	ASSGGGWQGDTEAF
TRBV9	-	TRBJ2-1	ASSLRGGGGGSYNEQF
TRBV11-2	-	-	ASTFGTVHGEQY
TRBV5-1	-	TRBJ1-6	ASSLEGNDNSPLH
TRBV10-3	-	TRBJ2-7	AISSHVSGGLGEQY
TRBV4-1	-	-	ASSQEGAGGRYEQY
TRBV19	-	TRBJ2-7	ASSPQGGYEQY
TRBV11-3	-	TRBJ2-1	ASSFRGNEQF
TRBV6-5	-	TRBJ1-1	ASSLVGQSTEAF
TRBV10-3	-	TRBJ2-5	AISGLAGKRETQY
TRBV20-1	once	-	SARINYEQY
TRBV7-2	-	TRBJ2-5	ASSLGPQETQY
TRBV28	-	TRBJ1-5	ASSSGTTYSNQPQH
TRBV28	-	TRBJ1-2	ASAGSLNYGYT
TRBV5-6	-	TRBJ2-5	ASSLDRGETQY
TRBV5-1	once	TRBJ2-3	ASSLGTDIFTDTQY
TRBV14	-	TRBJ1-3	ASSRVLNSGNTIY
TRBV6-5	-	TRBJ2-5	ASSSDSQETQY
TRBV6-5	-	TRBJ2-1	ASSKTGTNEQF
TRBV27	-	TRBJ2-5	ASSRDQETQY
TRBV6-7	-	TRBJ1-1	ASTLSRGGYTEAF
TRBV7-2	-	TRBJ2-3	ASSLVQGAGGAKQY